The T cell receptor beta chain described here comes from a study of cytomegalovirus exposure and HLA in healthy donors. Overall study results and limits: According to an earlier analysis, most TCR beta V segments yielded productive rearrangements about 87% or about 30% of the time.

The CDR3 is 15 residues long. Germline assignment: CDR1 SGHTS and CDR2 YDEGEE. Trimming shortened V by 4 bases and J by 2 bases, and 15 bases separated the two germline ends. Amplification used 60 Vbeta primers and 13 Jbeta primers. Sequencing used immunoSEQ multiplex PCR; TCRdb keeps in-frame clones, though not all of them. Of around 110,000 clones in the sample, around two thirds are singletons; the top ten hold roughly 8.6%. With respect to this clone: The antigen remains undetermined.

This chain uses TRBV5-8 with TRBJ1-2; a possible D gene is TRBD1 (6 bases). The sample comprised PBMCs. This receptor was identified in a woman between 35 and 50 years old in good health and CMV-seropositive. CDR3 DNA: TGTGCCAGCAGCCCGCGCGACAGGCAGAACTATGGCTACACCTTC. Its translation: CASSPRDRQNYGYTF.